The source of this TCR beta chain is a study of patients and donors after allogeneic stem cell transplantation (dated by TCRdb to between 2020 and 2021). The CDR3 holds 13 amino acids from the cysteine to the phenylalanine. The DNA shown is the 39-base CDR3, in frame from base 1. The germline V gene specifies SQVTM as CDR1 and ANQGSEA as CDR2. V is cut by 6 bases and J by 7 bases, and the space between the germline ends is 15 bases. To note about this clonotype: Its recognized antigen is unknown. Base qualities are not provided; no much larger clone lies one nucleotide away.

The library relied on RT-PCR. Sequencing relied on a NextSeq 550. The public reads were reanalyzed by TCRdb: fastp trimming at Q25, MiXCR alignment, in-frame beta chains only. Each CDR3 protein gets just one entry, which takes the most common genes and DNA from the rows behind it. Present in this sample are roughly 200,000 distinct CDR3 sequences, around 40% of which were seen just once. Of the sample, roughly 11% falls within the top ten clones. The TCR sequence derives from a human donor who was either an allogeneic HSCT recipient or a stem cell or donor lymphocyte infusion donor (not recorded which). It is not recorded whose cells these are; they may come from a transplant donor. Sequenced input: blood, either unsorted or a sorted T cell fraction (not recorded which). The rearranged chain carries TRBV29-1 and TRBJ1-4; TRBD1 is a weak D gene call, 6 bases matching. The DNA reads as follows: TGCAGCGTACGGGACACCCGGGCTGAAAAACTGTTTTTT. The translation is CSVRDTRAEKLFF.